The clone carrying this T cell receptor beta chain was observed a handful of times. CDR3 length equals 15 residues. The V gene end was trimmed by 6 bases and the J gene end by 3 bases; junction bases not matched to a gene: 7. Included as multiple sclerosis controls were treatment-naive patients who had stable or active relapsing-remitting disease. Negative isolation was used for CD8+ and CD4+ T cells and FACS enrichment for TEMRA cells. The sample comes from a study of CD8 T cells in Susac syndrome. A quantity of about 0.5 to 1 ug RNA underwent reverse transcription using random hexamers. The immunoSEQ assay covered 54 Vbeta and 13 Jbeta segments for CDR3. One entry per CDR3 protein, called by TCRdb with MiXCR from the immunoSEQ multiplex PCR reads. There are about 300,000 distinct CDR3 sequences in the sample; roughly 85% occur only once, and around 0.12% lies in the top ten.

This clonotype was obtained from a human donor with multiple sclerosis. Material for sequencing was CD8+ T cells from PBMCs. The chain is built from TRBV12-3 or TRBV12-4 and TRBJ2-1; 8 positions agree with TRBD2. The chain's CDR3 is CASSPSGRDYNEQFF. In nucleotides, the CDR3 is TGTGCCAGCAGCCCCAGCGGGAGAGACTACAATGAGCAGTTCTTC.